The 22 T cell receptor beta chains reported below all come from one sample, sequenced in a study of patients and donors after allogeneic stem cell transplantation. TCRdb analysed the RT-PCR reads with MiXCR anew, one entry per CDR3 protein. The profile shows 390,000 or so distinct CDR3 sequences, roughly 16% of them singletons. Material for sequencing was blood, either unsorted or a sorted T cell fraction (not recorded which). These receptor sequences come from a human donor who was either an allogeneic HSCT recipient or a stem cell or donor lymphocyte infusion donor (not recorded which). It is not recorded whose cells these are; they may come from a transplant donor.

The genes are TRBV24-1 and TRBJ1-1; no firm D call. The germline gives CDR1 KGHDR, CDR2 SFDVKD. The CDR3 runs to 12 residues. Trimming removed 4 bases from V and 4 bases from J, with 6 bases in between. CDR3: CATSDFGTEAFF. The CDR3 region has the DNA TGTGCCACCAGTGACTTCGGCACTGAAGCTTTCTTT.

The chain has TRBV7-9 and TRBJ1-1; TRBD1 agrees at 7 bases. Trimming took 5 bases from V and 0 from J; bases not matched to a gene: 9. The germline V gene has CDR1 SEHNR and CDR2 FQNEAQ (reference sequence). The CDR3 spans 16 residues. Here the CDR3 DNA reads TGTGCCAGCAGCCCACGACAGGGATCAATGAACACTGAAGCTTTCTTT. The encoded protein is CASSPRQGSMNTEAFF.

The genes are TRBV15 and TRBJ2-5; D is undetermined. The V and J ends lost 0 bases and 0 bases respectively, with 11 bases between them. Germline V gene sequence: CDR1 LNHNV, CDR2 YYDKDF (reference sequence). The CDR3 has 16 amino acids. For the CDR3, the DNA is TGTGCCACCAGCAGAGATTTAACGACTGACCAAGAGACCCAGTACTTC. Its protein product is CATSRDLTTDQETQYF.

This clonotype came up a few times. The chain employs TRBV5-1 and TRBJ2-2; 10 bases match TRBD2. CDR1 SGHRS and CDR2 YFSETQ come from the germline V gene. This CDR3 contains 15 residues. J was trimmed by 5 bases and V by 4 bases; bases with no gene match: 5. CDR3 amino acids: CASSTTSGITGELFF. The CDR3 DNA reads TGCGCCAGCAGCACTACTAGCGGGATAACCGGGGAGCTGTTTTTT.

The chain is built from TRBV3-1 and TRBJ2-1; 10 bases are shared with TRBD2. V dropped 3 bases and J dropped 4; count of bases not matched to a gene: 6. This CDR3 comprises 16 residues. The germline V gene has CDR1 LGHDT and CDR2 YNNKEL (reference sequence). The DNA for the CDR3 is TGTGCCAGCAGCCACGGTGTACTAGCGGGGTACAATGAGCAGTTCTTC. Translated: CASSHGVLAGYNEQFF.

The genes are TRBV2 and TRBJ2-3; D is uncertain. Germline CDR1 and CDR2: SNHLY and FYNNEI. V was pared by 6 bases and J by 0 bases, with 13 bases between. This CDR3 contains 15 residues. The CDR3 loop is CASSRLTTSTDTQYF. The CDR3 nucleotides read TGTGCCAGCAGCCGGCTGACAACTAGCACAGATACGCAGTATTTT.

In this sample, this clonotype turned up many times. The chain carries TRBV5-1 and TRBJ2-1, with 7 bases matching TRBD1. Unmatched junction bases numbered 1, after V lost 4 bases and J lost 6 bases. The germline V gene encodes CDR1 SGHRS and CDR2 YFSETQ. This CDR3 spans 12 amino acids. The CDR3, as DNA: TGCGCCAGCAGCACAGGGGTCAATGAGCAGTTCTTC. As protein: CASSTGVNEQFF.

This rearrangement joins TRBV20-1 to TRBJ2-7, with D maybe TRBD1 (6 bases). Trimming pared 6 bases from V and 4 bases from J, leaving 19 bases between. CDR3 size: 14 residues. Per germline, CDR1 DFQATT and CDR2 SNEGSKA (reference sequence). CDR3 protein: CSATPDTRGYEQYF. CDR3 in DNA: TGCAGTGCCACCCCGGACACGAGGGGGTACGAGCAGTACTTC.

This clonotype was counted many times. The CDR3, as DNA: TGCGCCAGCAGCTTGGGTGACAGGGTGAACACTGAAGCTTTCTTT. Translation gives CASSLGDRVNTEAFF. The J gene is TRBJ1-1, the V gene TRBV5-1, with 7 bases lining up with TRBD1. The V and J ends lost 0 bases and 0 bases, in that order; junction bases with no gene match: 2. The CDR3 runs 15 residues. Germline V gives CDR1 SGHRS, CDR2 YFSETQ.

This clonotype was seen a few times. The chain joins TRBV20-1 to TRBJ2-1; 8 bases are a match to TRBD2. The V gene end was trimmed by 0 bases and the J gene end by 4 bases; junction bases not matched to a gene: 14. CDR1 and CDR2 from the germline V gene are DFQATT and SNEGSKA (reference sequence). This CDR3 has 18 residues. The CDR3 protein is CSARDQPASGQTYNEQFF. CDR3 nucleotides: TGCAGTGCTAGAGATCAACCGGCTAGCGGGCAAACTTACAATGAGCAGTTCTTC.

The chain combines TRBV7-3 with TRBJ2-2; 8 nucleotides line up with TRBD2. In germline, CDR1 is SGHTA, CDR2 FQGTGA. The V gene end was trimmed by 5 bases and the J gene end by 4 bases; junction bases not matched to a gene: 6. The CDR3 contains 15 residues. CDR3 sequence: CASSRTSGRTGELFF. CDR3 nucleotide sequence: TGTGCCAGCAGCCGAACTAGCGGCCGCACCGGGGAGCTGTTTTTT. The variable domain in full, completed from reference TRBV7-3 and TRBJ2-2, reads GAGVSQTPSNKVTEKGKYVELRCDPISGHTALYWYRQSLGQGPEFLIYFQGTGAADDSGLPNDRFFAVRPEGSVSTLKIQRTERGDSAVYLCASSRTSGRTGELFFGEGSRLTVL.

This chain uses TRBV4-3 with TRBJ1-2; D is unresolved. V lost 0 bases to trimming and J lost 0 bases, with 11 bases between them. The CDR3 contains 16 residues. Germline V lookup: CDR1 LGHNA, CDR2 YSLEER. The CDR3, as DNA: TGCGCCAGCAGCCAAGATCGTCGAACCACTAACTATGGCTACACCTTC. Protein: CASSQDRRTTNYGYTF.

This clonotype was counted between two and nine times. V is TRBV4-2 and J is TRBJ2-2; TRBD2 is a possible D gene (6 bases). The CDR3 extends over 16 amino acids. Germline assignment: CDR1 LGHNA and CDR2 YNFKEQ. V was clipped by 0 bases and J by 4 bases, with 12 bases between them. CDR3 DNA sequence: TGTGCCAGCAGCCAAGATACAAGGACTACCACCGGGGAGCTGTTTTTT. Translating it yields CASSQDTRTTTGELFF.

This chain uses TRBV6-2 or TRBV6-3 with TRBJ2-7; unclear D gene. The CDR3 runs to 12 residues. The V and J ends lost 0 bases and 7 bases respectively, with 7 bases between them. Per germline, CDR1 MNHEY and CDR2 SVGEGT. The CDR3 region is CASSYSLLEQYF. The CDR3, as DNA: TGTGCCAGCAGTTACTCGCTTTTGGAGCAGTACTTC.

This clonotype has just one count. The CDR3 DNA follows: TGTGCCAGCAGCTTAGGTGGGAGGGAACAAGAGACCCAGTACTTC. Its protein product is CASSLGGREQETQYF. The gene calls are TRBV7-9 and TRBJ2-5; 7 bases align to TRBD2. CDR1 and CDR2 from the germline V gene are SEHNR and FQNEAQ (reference sequence). The CDR3 loop spans 15 amino acids. The V gene end was trimmed by 1 base and the J gene end by 2 bases; junction bases not matched to a gene: 4.

The rearrangement uses TRBV12-3 or TRBV12-4 and TRBJ2-1; no clear D. This CDR3 is 12 amino acids long. With 5 bases removed from V and 10 bases from J, the gap between germline ends came to 12 bases. The CDR3 sequence is CASSPQLVEQFF. The DNA of the CDR3 is TGTGCCAGCAGTCCCCAGCTGGTCGAGCAGTTCTTC.

This clonotype was seen a handful of times. The chain has TRBV4-1 and TRBJ2-3; TRBD1 agrees at 7 bases. CDR1 and CDR2 (germline): MGHRA, YSYEKL. CDR3 size: 16 residues. The V and J ends lost 6 bases and 2 bases, in that order; junction bases with no gene match: 11. CDR3: CASRSTGIVTTDTQYF. The CDR3 nucleotides read TGCGCCAGCAGATCGACAGGGATAGTTACCACAGATACGCAGTATTTT.

This clonotype was recorded many times. V is TRBV18 and J is TRBJ1-4, with unresolved D. V was pared by 6 bases and J by 7 bases, with 12 bases between. Germline V lookup: CDR1 KGHSH, CDR2 LQKENI. This CDR3 comprises 13 residues. The CDR3 region is CASSPTVREKLFF. CDR3 DNA: TGTGCCAGCTCGCCGACGGTACGTGAAAAACTGTTTTTT.

The CDR3 loop is CAILKGEEQYF. DNA for the CDR3: TGTGCCATCTTGAAGGGGGAAGAGCAGTACTTC. The chain joins TRBV12-3 or TRBV12-4 to TRBJ2-7, with a possible D match to TRBD1 (6 bases). V lost 10 bases, J lost 7 bases, and 14 bases lay in between. The CDR3 is made up of 11 amino acids.

This clonotype was seen just once. This chain joins TRBV21-1 and TRBJ2-2. TRBV21-1 is reported as a pseudogene. The CDR3 consists of 10 residues. Written as DNA, the CDR3 is TGTGCCGGAGAAACCGGGGAGCTGTTTTTT. Its protein product is CAGETGELFF.

The table lists this clonotype with a few counts. V and J are TRBV15 and TRBJ1-3; possibly TRBD1 for D (5 bases). Germline loops: CDR1 LNHNV, CDR2 YYDKDF (reference sequence). V lost 2 bases and J 0 bases, leaving 20 bases between the germline ends. CDR3 length: 19 amino acids. DNA of the CDR3: TGTGCCACCAGCAGAATCGAAGACTGGAGGGGAGACTCTGGAAACACCATATATTTT. This codes for CATSRIEDWRGDSGNTIYF.

The chain has TRBV2 and TRBJ1-1; D gene unclear. Germline CDR1 is SNHLY and CDR2 is FYNNEI. The CDR3 sequence is 13 residues long. V was shortened by 1 base and J by 0 bases, with 3 bases between the two germline ends. This CDR3 reads CASSEDMNTEAFF. In nucleotides, the CDR3 is TGTGCCAGCAGTGAAGATATGAACACTGAAGCTTTCTTT.